This is a list of T cell receptor beta chains from one sample in a study of cytomegalovirus exposure and HLA in healthy donors. Sequencing used immunoSEQ multiplex PCR; TCRdb keeps in-frame clones, though not all of them. Found here are under 150,000 clones, 67% of them singletons; the top ten hold roughly 8.3%. Sequenced input: PBMCs. The receptors were sampled from a man aged 18 to 35 in good health and CMV-seropositive. Each CDR3 is given with its conserved first and last residue. A D gene is named only where the DNA matches it firmly. The size of a clone is reported for some rows only, either as once, few or many, or as a class for expanded clones.

D,V,J,size,DNA,CDR3
TRBD2,TRBV27,TRBJ2-1,NA,TGTGCCTGCCGCTACCGGGGACTAGCGGGGGATGGCTCCTACAATGAGCAGTTCTTC,CACRYRGLAGDGSYNEQFF
NA,TRBV7-6,TRBJ2-3,NA,TGTGCCAGCAGCCCTGACAGTGCCACAGATACGCAGTATTTT,CASSPDSATDTQYF
NA,TRBV6-1,TRBJ2-2,NA,TGTGCCAGCAGTGAAGATACAGGGTCCACCGGGGAGCTGTTTTTT,CASSEDTGSTGELFF
NA,TRBV2,TRBJ1-2,few,TGTGCCAGCATCCCGGGGGGGGAGGCTTATGGCTACACCTTC,CASIPGGEAYGYTF
NA,TRBV7-9,TRBJ2-2,few,TGTGCCAGCAGCATTAGTTTGAACACCGGGGAGCTGTTTTTT,CASSISLNTGELFF
TRBD2,TRBV5-1,TRBJ2-3,NA,TGCGCCAGCAGCCAGACTAGCGGGGGGCCGTACACAGATACGCAGTATTTT,CASSQTSGGPYTDTQYF
NA,TRBV5-1,TRBJ2-2,NA,TGCGCCAGCAGCGCGAGACTATACCGGAACACCGGGGAGCTGTTTTTT,CASSARLYRNTGELFF
NA,TRBV6-1,TRBJ1-5,NA,TGTGCCAGCAGCGCCGAGGGACTCTCCAATCAGCCCCAGCATTTT,CASSAEGLSNQPQHF
NA,TRBV1,TRBJ2-4,NA,TGCACCAGCAGCCAAGGGACAGGTTATAACATTCAGTACTTC,CTSSQGTGYNIQYF
TRBD1,TRBV5-1,TRBJ1-4,NA,TGCGCCAGCAGCTTGGCGACAGGGGGGGAAAAACTGTTTTTT,CASSLATGGEKLFF
TRBD1,TRBV7-9,TRBJ2-7,NA,TGTGCCAGCAGCTTGGACAGGGCTCCCTACGAGCAGTACTTC,CASSLDRAPYEQYF
NA,TRBV7-3,TRBJ1-6,NA,TGTGCCAGCAGCACCCCCCGGGCCAGGGGAACTAATTCACCCCTCCACTTT,CASSTPRARGTNSPLHF
TRBD2,TRBV6-1,TRBJ2-7,NA,TGTGCCAGCAGTGGGCGGACTAGCGGGGCAAGCGAGCAGTACTTC,CASSGRTSGASEQYF
NA,TRBV6-1,TRBJ1-5,NA,TGTGCCAGCAGTGACCAGGGGCTTGTCAATCAGCCCCAGCATTTT,CASSDQGLVNQPQHF
TRBD1,TRBV27,TRBJ1-2,NA,TGTGCCAGCAAAACCGGGACAGGGAGGTTTCATGGCTACACCTTC,CASKTGTGRFHGYTF
TRBD1,TRBV7-6,TRBJ1-3,NA,TGTGCCAGCAGCTTAGGACAGGGATCGAACTCTGGAAACACCATATATTTT,CASSLGQGSNSGNTIYF
TRBD1,TRBV28,TRBJ1-5,NA,TGTGCCAGCACCTCCCAGGGGGTCGACAATCAGCCCCAGCATTTT,CASTSQGVDNQPQHF